These T cell receptor beta chains were read from a single sample in a study of T cell responses to AZD1222 COVID-19 vaccine. The repertoire was sequenced with immunoSEQ multiplex PCR; TCRdb's copy has only in-frame clones and lacks some. The data contain approximately 74,000 clones, roughly 80% of them singletons. The sequences come from peripheral blood, collected on day 0 of AZD1222 vaccination. These receptors came from an adult in good health. The CDR3 runs from the conserved cysteine through the conserved F or W. A D gene is named only where the DNA matches it firmly. Part of the rows lack a size; the others show once, few, many or a class for expanded clones.

TRBJ1-1,-,-,TRBV27,TGTGCCAGCAGTTTATCCGCCGCGGGGGTGAACACTGAAGCTTTCTTT,CASSLSAAGVNTEAFF
TRBJ2-1,-,-,TRBV19,TGTGCCACTATGATGGGGGCCCATGAGCAGTTCTTC,CATMMGAHEQFF
TRBJ1-5,-,-,TRBV12-3/TRBV12-4,TGTGCCAGCAGTTTAAATGGCAATCAGCCCCAGCATTTT,CASSLNGNQPQHF
TRBJ2-1,-,-,TRBV7-2,TGTGCCAGCAGCTTCCCGTACAATGAGCAGTTCTTC,CASSFPYNEQFF
TRBJ2-3,-,-,TRBV5-1,TGCGCCAGCAGCCTAGGGACTGGGCTTACAGATACGCAGTATTTT,CASSLGTGLTDTQYF
TRBJ1-1,-,-,TRBV27,TGTGCCAGCAGTTCCTTCACGGACAAAAACACTGAAGCTTTCTTT,CASSSFTDKNTEAFF
TRBJ1-3,once,-,TRBV7-9,TGTGCCAGCAGCTTAGGTAGAAACACCATATATTTT,CASSLGRNTIYF
TRBJ1-1,-,TRBD1,TRBV2,TGTGCCAGCAGTGGACGGACAGGTGCGGGGACTGAAGCTTTCTTT,CASSGRTGAGTEAFF
TRBJ1-2,-,-,TRBV5-1,TGCGCCAGCAGCGGAAACAGGGAAGATGGCTACACCTTC,CASSGNREDGYTF
TRBJ2-5,-,-,TRBV7-2,TGTGCCAGCAGCTTGCCAGGGGTCCAAGAGACCCAGTACTTC,CASSLPGVQETQYF
TRBJ2-2,-,TRBD1,TRBV19,TGTGCGTCAAGGGGGACAGGGATCGCCGGGGAGCTGTTTTTT,CASRGTGIAGELFF
TRBJ2-5,few,TRBD2,TRBV7-9,TGTGCCAGCAGCTTAACACTAGCGGGGGCAGCCCAAGAGACCCAGTACTTC,CASSLTLAGAAQETQYF
TRBJ2-7,-,-,TRBV27,TGTGCCAGCAGTCGCATGGGGGGAAACTACTTCGAGCAGTACTTC,CASSRMGGNYFEQYF
TRBJ2-5,-,-,TRBV27,TGTGCCAGCAGTTGGGGGGAGACCCAGTACTTC,CASSWGETQYF
TRBJ1-6,-,-,TRBV7-2,TGTGCCAGCAGCTTAGGTTCAGGAAGGAGGATTTCACCCCTCCACTTT,CASSLGSGRRISPLHF
TRBJ2-1,-,-,TRBV7-6,TGTGCCAGCAGCTTGGGCGGGAATCTAAATGAGCAGTTCTTC,CASSLGGNLNEQFF
TRBJ1-2,-,-,TRBV13,TGTGCCAGCAGCTTAGGCCCAGACTATGGCTACACCTTC,CASSLGPDYGYTF
TRBJ1-4,-,-,TRBV30,TGTGCCTGGAACAGGGACGGGGAAAAACTGTTTTTT,CAWNRDGEKLFF
TRBJ1-6,-,-,TRBV4-2,TGTGCCAGCAGCCAAGCCCAGGGGACATATAATTCACCCCTCCACTTT,CASSQAQGTYNSPLHF
TRBJ1-1,few,TRBD1,TRBV2,TGTGCCAGCAGTGAAGATCAAGGGGGCAACACTGAAGCTTTCTTT,CASSEDQGGNTEAFF
TRBJ1-1,few,TRBD1,TRBV5-1,TGCGCCAGCAGCCGCCTTGGGACAGATCAGAACACTGAAGCTTTCTTT,CASSRLGTDQNTEAFF
TRBJ2-5,few,TRBD2,TRBV5-4,TGTGCCAGCAGCCTGCGGACTAGCGGGGATGAGACCCAGTACTTC,CASSLRTSGDETQYF
TRBJ1-5,-,-,TRBV24-1,TGTGCCACCCCAGTGCGACCGTATAGCAATCAGCCCCAGCATTTT,CATPVRPYSNQPQHF
TRBJ1-1,-,TRBD1,TRBV24-1,TGTGCCACCAGGGAAACAGGGGTGGGGAACACTGAAGCTTTCTTT,CATRETGVGNTEAFF
TRBJ1-2,-,-,TRBV10-3,TGTGCCATTACAACACAGGAGAACTATGGCTACACCTTC,CAITTQENYGYTF
TRBJ1-1,-,-,TRBV19,TGTGCCAGTAGTATACAGGAAGATAGGACTGAAGCTTTCTTT,CASSIQEDRTEAFF
TRBJ2-5,-,TRBD2,TRBV9,TGTGCCAGCAGTTTAGCGGGGGCCCAAGAGACCCAGTACTTC,CASSLAGAQETQYF
TRBJ2-5,-,-,TRBV11-2,TGTGCCAGCAGCTTAATAAGGGCCCGGGGAGAGACCCAGTACTTC,CASSLIRARGETQYF
TRBJ2-7,-,-,TRBV10-3,TGTGCCATCAGTGAAACACCCTACGAGCAGTACTTC,CAISETPYEQYF
TRBJ2-7,-,-,TRBV5-1,TGCGCCAGCAGACCAGCGGGTTCTACCTACGAGCAGTACTTC,CASRPAGSTYEQYF
TRBJ2-7,-,TRBD2,TRBV6-1,TGTGCCAGCAGTGAACCTAGACTAGCGGGGGCTACCTACGAGCAGTACTTC,CASSEPRLAGATYEQYF
TRBJ1-5,-,-,TRBV7-2,TGTGCCAGCAGCTTAGACTTGCCCAGGGGCAATCAGCCCCAGCATTTT,CASSLDLPRGNQPQHF
TRBJ2-1,-,TRBD1,TRBV5-1,TGCGCCAGCAGCCAGGGACAGACCTACAATGAGCAGTTCTTC,CASSQGQTYNEQFF
TRBJ2-1,-,-,TRBV15,TGTGCCACCAGCAGAGACTTGCTAAATGAGCAGTTCTTC,CATSRDLLNEQFF
TRBJ1-3,-,TRBD1,TRBV6-5,TGTGCCAGCAGGGACAGGGCCTACTCTGGAAACACCATATATTTT,CASRDRAYSGNTIYF
TRBJ2-1,-,TRBD2,TRBV5-4,TGTGCCAGCAGCCGGGTGGTAAGCGGGAGGGCCAGGCATGAGCAGTTCTTC,CASSRVVSGRARHEQFF
TRBJ1-5,once,-,TRBV7-2,TGTGCCAGCAGCTTAGTCATTAATAGCAATCAGCCCCAGCATTTT,CASSLVINSNQPQHF
TRBJ1-1,-,-,TRBV18,TGTGCCAGCTCACCACCGAGCTCAGGGCAGGAGGAAGCTTTCTTT,CASSPPSSGQEEAFF
TRBJ1-4,-,-,TRBV11-2,TGTGCCAGCAGCTTAGATCCTCAGGCGATGGCGGAAAAACTGTTTTTT,CASSLDPQAMAEKLFF